The 14 T cell receptor beta chains below all came from one sample that was sequenced in a study of blood T cell repertoires in COVID-19. TCRdb's table, derived via immunoSEQ multiplex PCR, lists solely in-frame clones and lacks some. The sample lists 350,000 to 400,000 clones, 90% seen once, with 6.5% in the top ten. The sequenced material came from peripheral blood. Receptors were obtained from a man younger than 30 with active or convalescent COVID-19.

As for this clone: Germline and junction disagree at one end, which may indicate a read error. V is TRBV7-9 and J is TRBJ2-7; a weak D match, TRBD2 (5 bases). The CDR3 has 12 residues. CDR1 is SEHNR, CDR2 FQNEAQ, per germline (reference sequence). This CDR3 is CASDDPGAGVCF. As DNA, the CDR3 is TGTGCCAGCGATGATCCCGGAGCCGGGGTGTGCTTC. The variable domain in full, with the rest retrieved from reference TRBV7-9 and TRBJ2-7, is DTGVSQNPRHKITKRGQNVTFRCDPISEHNRLYWYRQTLGQGPEFLTYFQNEAQLEKSRLLSDRFSAERPKGSFSTLEIQRTEQGDSAMYLCASDDPGAGVCFGPGTRLTVT.

This clone was seen a single time. The rearrangement links TRBV7-2 to TRBJ1-5, with 7 positions matching TRBD1. The V gene end was trimmed by 5 bases and the J gene end by 0 bases; junction bases not matched to a gene: 7. Germline assignment: CDR1 SGHTA and CDR2 FQGNSA. The CDR3 is 16 amino acids. The CDR3 DNA is TGTGCCAGCAGCCTGGGGACAGCGACTAGCAATCAGCCCCAGCATTTT. As protein: CASSLGTATSNQPQHF.

V gene TRBV11-1 combines with J gene TRBJ2-1; the match to TRBD2 covers 15 bases. V shed 2 bases and J 9 bases; nucleotides not matched to a gene: 2. The CDR3 consists of 15 residues. The germline V gene encodes CDR1 SGHAT and CDR2 FQDESV (reference sequence). DNA for the CDR3: TGTGCCAGCAGCTTAAGGACTAGCGGGAGGGTTGAGCAGTTCTTC. Translating it yields CASSLRTSGRVEQFF.

This rearrangement joins TRBV20-1 to TRBJ2-2, with D perhaps TRBD1 (6 bases). V gave up 3 bases and J gave up 1 base, with 9 bases separating them. The CDR3 totals 14 residues. Germline V CDR1 and CDR2: DFQATT, SNEGSKA (reference sequence). This CDR3 is CSASRTVNTGELFF. CDR3 DNA: TGCAGTGCTAGTCGGACAGTGAACACCGGGGAGCTGTTTTTT.

CDR3 protein: CASRRGQGRGTGELFF. The CDR3 DNA follows: TGTGCCAGCAGACGGGGACAGGGGAGGGGTACCGGGGAGCTGTTTTTT. The V gene is TRBV28, the J gene TRBJ2-2; TRBD1 matches at 10 bases. The CDR3 covers 16 residues. The ends lost 6 bases at V and 5 bases at J; junction bases unmatched: 9. Germline V gives CDR1 MDHEN, CDR2 SYDVKM.

The V gene is TRBV2, the J gene TRBJ1-6; TRBD1 matches at 8 bases. The length of the CDR3 is 15 residues. The trim removed 6 bases at V and 7 bases at J, leaving 8 bases unmatched. CDR1 and CDR2 from the germline V gene are SNHLY and FYNNEI. The CDR3 is CASSRQGSGNSPLHF. For the CDR3, the DNA is TGTGCCAGCAGCAGACAGGGGAGCGGGAATTCACCCCTCCACTTT.

The rearrangement links TRBV16 to TRBJ2-7; no clear D. There are 11 residues in the CDR3. The germline gives CDR1 KGHSY, CDR2 FQNENV. Trimming removed 3 bases from V and 4 bases from J, with 4 bases in between. DNA of the CDR3: TGTGCCAGCAGCCACAGTTACGAGCAGTACTTC. Translation gives CASSHSYEQYF.

With respect to this clone: The junction and the germline gene differ at one end; a read error may be behind it. The chain combines TRBV6-5 with TRBJ1-1; D uncertain. In germline, CDR1 is MNHEY, CDR2 SVGAGI. This CDR3 contains 12 residues. This CDR3 reads CASTTGVSEAFF. In nucleotides, the CDR3 is TGCGCCAGCACTACGGGTGTCAGTGAAGCTTTCTTT.

This chain links TRBV4-3 with TRBJ1-4; a weak D match, TRBD1 (5 bases). This CDR3 is built from 17 residues. Germline values: CDR1 LGHNA, CDR2 YSLEER. Trimming pared 0 bases from V and 2 bases from J, leaving 13 bases between. This CDR3 is CASSQDSGGGTNEKLFF. The CDR3, as DNA: TGCGCCAGCAGCCAAGATTCGGGGGGTGGCACTAATGAAAAACTGTTTTTT.

The chain uses TRBV5-1 and TRBJ2-7; D gene uncertain. This CDR3 region has 14 residues. Germline lookup yields CDR1 SGHRS and CDR2 YFSETQ. V lost 2 bases and J lost 1, with 10 bases in between. The CDR3 loop reads CASSFSMQSYEQYF. CDR3 nucleotides: TGCGCCAGCAGCTTTTCCATGCAGTCCTACGAGCAGTACTTC.

The rearrangement uses TRBV12-3 or TRBV12-4 and TRBJ1-1, with D tentatively TRBD1 (6 bases). The CDR3 has 13 residues. V lost 6 bases, J lost 4 bases, and 12 bases lay in between. The CDR3 bases are TGTGCCAGCAGCTACAGGGATAGCACTGAAGCTTTCTTT. Translated, it gives CASSYRDSTEAFF.

The gene calls are TRBV5-6 and TRBJ2-7, with a possible D match to TRBD2 (6 bases). V was clipped by 4 bases and J by 2 bases, with 19 bases between them. CDR1 and CDR2 (germline): SGHDT, YYEEEE. The CDR3 spans 16 residues. The CDR3 bases are TGTGCCAGCAGCCCTTACTTTGGGACTTATACCTACGAGCAGTACTTC. Amino acid sequence: CASSPYFGTYTYEQYF.

The DNA for the CDR3 is TGTGCCAGCAAAGGGGCGGGATACAATGAGCAGTTCTTC. This translates into CASKGAGYNEQFF. The rearrangement links TRBV2 to TRBJ2-1; D might be TRBD2 (6 bases). The germline V and J ends were trimmed by 7 bases and 4 bases, with 11 bases remaining between them. Looked up from germline, CDR1 is SNHLY and CDR2 is FYNNEI. The CDR3 totals 13 residues.

The CDR3 bases are TGTGCCAGTAGTCGGACAGCCACCGGGGAGCTGTTTTTT. Translation gives CASSRTATGELFF. The rearrangement joins TRBV19 to TRBJ2-2; maybe TRBD1 (6 bases). The length of the CDR3 is 13 residues. Trimming pared 5 bases from V and 4 bases from J, leaving 8 bases between. Looked up from germline, CDR1 is LNHDA and CDR2 is SQIVND (reference sequence).